The present T cell receptor (beta chain) was sequenced within a study of control samples from healthy donors and cancer patients. This clone was seen a single time. Data came from immunoSEQ multiplex PCR; TCRdb stores just in-frame clones and leaves some out. The top ten clones hold over 1.1% of a sample with around 190,000 clones, approximately 90% of them seen once. The ends lost 2 bases at V and 3 bases at J; junction bases unmatched: 6. The CDR3 covers 16 residues. Per germline, CDR1 MDHEN and CDR2 SYDVKM. This clonotype was sampled from a young man in good health. The chain employs TRBV28 and TRBJ1-1; 10 bases line up with TRBD1. What was sequenced was blood. CDR3 sequence: CASSLRGDRGYTEAFF. In DNA form, the CDR3 reads TGTGCCAGCAGTTTAAGAGGGGACAGGGGATACACTGAAGCTTTCTTT.